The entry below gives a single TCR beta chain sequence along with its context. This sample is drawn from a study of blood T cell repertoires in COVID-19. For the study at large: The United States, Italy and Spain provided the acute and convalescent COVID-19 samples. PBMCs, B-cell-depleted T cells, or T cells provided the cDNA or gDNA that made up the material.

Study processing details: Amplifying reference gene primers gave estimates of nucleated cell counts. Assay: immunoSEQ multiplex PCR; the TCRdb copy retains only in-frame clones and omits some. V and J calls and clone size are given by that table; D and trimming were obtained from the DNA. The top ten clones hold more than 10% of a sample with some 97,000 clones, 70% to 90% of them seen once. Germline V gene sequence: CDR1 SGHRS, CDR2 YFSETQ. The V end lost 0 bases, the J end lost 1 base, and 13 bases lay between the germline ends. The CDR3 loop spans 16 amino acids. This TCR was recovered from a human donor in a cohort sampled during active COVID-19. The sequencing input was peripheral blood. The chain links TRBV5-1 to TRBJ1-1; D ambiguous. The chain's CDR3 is CASSLAGGLANTEAFF. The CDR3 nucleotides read TGCGCCAGCAGCTTGGCCGGAGGGCTTGCGAACACTGAAGCTTTCTTT.